Listed below are T cell receptor beta chains from one sample, sequenced in a study of Ad26.COV2.S vaccination and SARS-CoV-2 variants. The data were produced by immunoSEQ multiplex PCR, yet TCRdb's version contains in-frame clones alone and is incomplete. Here the sample spans some 340,000 clones, about 85% being singletons. The sample was peripheral blood, taken in a trial of Ad26.COV2.S vaccine versus placebo. Receptors were obtained from a person aged 18-60 years who received the Ad26.COV2.S COVID-19 vaccine or a placebo. CDR3s include the opening cysteine and the closing phenylalanine or tryptophan. D genes are given only for firm matches. Clone size is stated in some rows and not others, as once, few, many or a class when expanded.

>TRBD2|TRBV4-2|TRBJ2-1|NA
CASSQVSGGATYNEQFF
TGTGCCAGCAGCCAAGTTAGCGGGGGGGCCACCTACAATGAGCAGTTCTTC
>TRBD1|TRBV14|TRBJ1-2|once
CASRPWTGYGYTF
TGTGCCAGCAGGCCCTGGACAGGCTATGGCTACACCTTC
>NA|TRBV19|TRBJ2-7|NA
CASSRTTTYEQYF
TGTGCCAGTAGCAGGACAACTACCTACGAGCAGTACTTC
>NA|TRBV4-1|TRBJ2-3|few
CASSQVPDGDTQYF
TGCGCCAGCAGCCAAGTCCCGGACGGAGATACGCAGTATTTT
>TRBD2|TRBV7-8|TRBJ2-1|NA
CASSPRGGVNEQFF
TGTGCCAGCAGCCCTCGCGGGGGGGTAAATGAGCAGTTCTTC
>NA|TRBV3-1/TRBV3-2|TRBJ1-3|NA
CASSARGAGNTIYF
TGTGCCAGCAGCGCCAGGGGAGCTGGAAACACCATATATTTT
>TRBD1|TRBV7-2|TRBJ1-3|few
CASSPRQGNTIYF
TGTGCCAGCAGCCCTCGACAGGGGAACACCATATATTTT
>TRBD2|TRBV6-1|TRBJ2-1|NA
CASSEGLAGLEQFF
TGTGCCAGCAGTGAAGGGCTAGCGGGGCTTGAGCAGTTCTTC
>TRBD1|TRBV11-2|TRBJ2-5|NA
CASSPGWTGSTQYF
TGTGCCAGCAGCCCAGGATGGACAGGGTCGACCCAGTACTTC
>TRBD2|TRBV11-2|TRBJ2-5|NA
CASSTPRVGGETQYF
TGTGCCAGCAGCACACCTAGGGTGGGAGGGGAGACCCAGTACTTC
>TRBD1|TRBV11-2|TRBJ1-4|once
CASSWDRGKLFF
TGTGCCAGCAGTTGGGACAGGGGCAAACTGTTTTTT
>NA|TRBV30|TRBJ1-4|NA
CAWSEAGSGNEKLFF
TGTGCCTGGAGTGAAGCGGGAAGCGGTAATGAAAAACTGTTTTTT
>NA|TRBV16|TRBJ1-1|NA
CASSQSGQWNTEAFF
TGTGCCAGCAGCCAATCCGGGCAATGGAACACTGAAGCTTTCTTT
>NA|TRBV28|TRBJ1-5|NA
CATRRGGQPQHF
TGTGCCACCAGGAGAGGGGGACAGCCCCAGCATTTT
>TRBD1|TRBV10-3|TRBJ1-6|NA
CAIKGTGGDNSPLHF
TGTGCCATCAAAGGGACAGGGGGAGATAATTCACCCCTCCACTTT
>NA|TRBV4-1|TRBJ1-1|NA
CASSPGGGAEAFF
TGCGCCAGCAGCCCTGGGGGAGGGGCTGAAGCTTTCTTT
>TRBD2|TRBV7-3|TRBJ2-5|NA
CASSAGGTQYF
TGTGCCAGCAGCGCGGGGGGGACCCAGTACTTC
>NA|TRBV7-9|TRBJ2-7|NA
CASSPRYRYEQYF
TGTGCCAGCAGCCCAAGGTATCGCTACGAGCAGTACTTC
>NA|TRBV11-3|TRBJ2-3|many
CASSFGRTDTQYF
TGTGCCAGCAGCTTTGGGCGCACAGATACGCAGTATTTT
>NA|TRBV7-9|TRBJ2-7|few
CASSSQGYEQYF
TGTGCCAGCAGCTCTCAGGGCTACGAGCAGTACTTC
>NA|TRBV12-3/TRBV12-4|TRBJ1-2|once
CASSLRENYGYTF
TGTGCCAGCAGTTTGAGGGAAAACTATGGCTACACCTTC
>TRBD1|TRBV5-4|TRBJ1-4|NA
CASSVDRGLEKLFF
TGTGCCAGCAGCGTTGACAGGGGGCTTGAAAAACTGTTTTTT
>TRBD1|TRBV29-1|TRBJ2-1|NA
CSVDEGAYNEQFF
TGCAGCGTTGATGAGGGGGCGTACAATGAGCAGTTCTTC